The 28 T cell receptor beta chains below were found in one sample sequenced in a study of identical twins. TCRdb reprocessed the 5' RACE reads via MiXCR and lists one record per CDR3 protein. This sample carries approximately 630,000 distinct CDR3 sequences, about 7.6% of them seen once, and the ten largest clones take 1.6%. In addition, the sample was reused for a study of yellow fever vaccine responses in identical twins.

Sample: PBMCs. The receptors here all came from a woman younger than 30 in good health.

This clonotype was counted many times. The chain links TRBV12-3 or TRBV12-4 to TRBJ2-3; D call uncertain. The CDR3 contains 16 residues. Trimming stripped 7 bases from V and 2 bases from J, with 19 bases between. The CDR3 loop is CASTPSHGPITDTQYF. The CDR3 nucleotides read TGTGCCAGCACTCCGAGCCACGGGCCAATCACAGATACGCAGTATTTT.

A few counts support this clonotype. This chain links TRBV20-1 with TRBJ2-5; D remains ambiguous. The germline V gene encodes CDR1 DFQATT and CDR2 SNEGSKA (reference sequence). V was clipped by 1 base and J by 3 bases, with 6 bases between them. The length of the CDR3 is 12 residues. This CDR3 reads CSARGSEETQYF. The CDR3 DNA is TGCAGTGCTAGAGGCTCCGAAGAGACCCAGTACTTC.

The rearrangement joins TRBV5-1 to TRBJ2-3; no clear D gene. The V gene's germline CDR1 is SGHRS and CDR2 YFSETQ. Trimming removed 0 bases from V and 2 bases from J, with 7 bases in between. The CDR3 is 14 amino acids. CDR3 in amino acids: CASSLEVLTDTQYF. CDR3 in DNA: TGCGCCAGCAGCTTGGAGGTCCTCACAGATACGCAGTATTTT. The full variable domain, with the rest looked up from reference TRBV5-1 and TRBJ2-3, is KAGVTQTPRYLIKTRGQQVTLSCSPISGHRSVSWYQQTPGQGLQFLFEYFSETQRNKGNFPGRFSGRQFSNSRSEMNVSTLELGDSALYLCASSLEVLTDTQYFGPGTRLTVL.

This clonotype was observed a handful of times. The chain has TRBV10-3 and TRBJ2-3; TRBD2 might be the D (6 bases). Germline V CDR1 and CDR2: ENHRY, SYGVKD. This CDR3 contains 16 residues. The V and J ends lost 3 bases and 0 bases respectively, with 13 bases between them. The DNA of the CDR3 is TGTGCCATCAGTGAATTCAGCGGGTCTAGCACAGATACGCAGTATTTT. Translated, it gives CAISEFSGSSTDTQYF.

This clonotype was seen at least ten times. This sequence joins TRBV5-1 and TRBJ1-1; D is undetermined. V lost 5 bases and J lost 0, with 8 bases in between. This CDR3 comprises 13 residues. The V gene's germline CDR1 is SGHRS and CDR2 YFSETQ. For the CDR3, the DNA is TGCGCCAGCAGTCCCCACATGAACACTGAAGCTTTCTTT. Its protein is CASSPHMNTEAFF.

Written as DNA, the CDR3 is TGTGCCAGCAGTTCGCTCAGGGGGCGAAACACTGAAGCTTTCTTT. Translation gives CASSSLRGRNTEAFF. The V gene is TRBV5-5, the J gene TRBJ1-1; 8 nucleotides line up with TRBD1. CDR1 and CDR2 (germline): SGHKS, YYEKEE (reference sequence). Trimming removed 5 bases from V and 2 bases from J; junction bases left unmatched: 8. This CDR3 is 15 amino acids long.

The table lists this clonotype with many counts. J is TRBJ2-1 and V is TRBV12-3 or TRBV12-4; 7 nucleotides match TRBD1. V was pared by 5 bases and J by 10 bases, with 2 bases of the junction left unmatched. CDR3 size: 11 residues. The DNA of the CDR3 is TGTGCCAGCAGTCCGGGACAGGAGCAGTTCTTC. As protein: CASSPGQEQFF.

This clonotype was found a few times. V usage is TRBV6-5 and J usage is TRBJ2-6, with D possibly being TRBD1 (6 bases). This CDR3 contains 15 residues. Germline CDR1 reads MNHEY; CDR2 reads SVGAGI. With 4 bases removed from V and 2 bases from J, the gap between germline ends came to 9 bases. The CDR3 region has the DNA TGTGCCAGCAGTTCCCGGGACACTGGGGCCAACGTCCTGACTTTC. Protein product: CASSSRDTGANVLTF.

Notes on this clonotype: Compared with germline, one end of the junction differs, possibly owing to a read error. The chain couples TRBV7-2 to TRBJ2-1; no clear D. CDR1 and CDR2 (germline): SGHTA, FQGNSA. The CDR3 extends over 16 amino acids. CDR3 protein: CAISPGLVCSYNEQFF. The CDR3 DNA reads TGTGCCATCAGCCCTGGGCTAGTCTGCTCCTACAATGAGCAGTTCTTC.

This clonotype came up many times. CDR3 coding DNA: TGTGCCAGCAGGGCCGGACAGGGGGCTAGTAATTCACCCCTCCACTTT. It yields the protein CASRAGQGASNSPLHF. The genes are TRBV7-9 and TRBJ1-6, with 11 bases that match TRBD1. The germline V gene has CDR1 SEHNR and CDR2 FQNEAQ (reference sequence). The V and J ends lost 6 bases and 6 bases, in that order; junction bases with no gene match: 7. The CDR3 contains 16 residues.

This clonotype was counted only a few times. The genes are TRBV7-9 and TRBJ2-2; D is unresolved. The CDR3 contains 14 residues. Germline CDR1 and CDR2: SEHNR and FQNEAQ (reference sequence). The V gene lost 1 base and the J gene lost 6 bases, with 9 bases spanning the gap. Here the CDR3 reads CASSLDVKAGELFF. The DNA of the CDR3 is TGTGCCAGCAGCTTAGACGTTAAGGCCGGGGAGCTGTTTTTT.

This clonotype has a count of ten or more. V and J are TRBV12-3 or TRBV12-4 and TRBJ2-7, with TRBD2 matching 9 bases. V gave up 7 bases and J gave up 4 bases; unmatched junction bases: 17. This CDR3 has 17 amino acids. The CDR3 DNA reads TGTGCCAGCACCCCCACCGCAGGGCTAGCGGGAAGGTACGAGCAGTACTTC. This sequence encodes CASTPTAGLAGRYEQYF.

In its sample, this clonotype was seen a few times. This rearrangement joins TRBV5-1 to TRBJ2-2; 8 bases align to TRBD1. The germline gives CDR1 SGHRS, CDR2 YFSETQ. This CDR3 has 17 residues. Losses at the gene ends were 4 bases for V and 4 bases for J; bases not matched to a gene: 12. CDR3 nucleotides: TGCGCCAGCAGCGAAACCAGGACAGGGACGGGCACCGGGGAGCTGTTTTTT. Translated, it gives CASSETRTGTGTGELFF.

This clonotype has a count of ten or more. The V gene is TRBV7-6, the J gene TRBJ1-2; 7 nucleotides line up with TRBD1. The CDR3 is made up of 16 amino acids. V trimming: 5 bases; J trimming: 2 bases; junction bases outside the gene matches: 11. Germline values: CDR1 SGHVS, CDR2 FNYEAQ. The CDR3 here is CASSPQTGSLNYGYTF. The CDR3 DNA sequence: TGTGCCAGCAGCCCCCAGACAGGGAGCCTAAACTATGGCTACACCTTC. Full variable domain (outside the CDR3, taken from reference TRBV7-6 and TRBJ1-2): GAGVSQSPRYKVTKRGQDVALRCDPISGHVSLYWYRQALGQGPEFLTYFNYEAQQDKSGLPNDRFSAERPEGSISTLTIQRTEQRDSAMYRCASSPQTGSLNYGYTFGSGTRLTVV.

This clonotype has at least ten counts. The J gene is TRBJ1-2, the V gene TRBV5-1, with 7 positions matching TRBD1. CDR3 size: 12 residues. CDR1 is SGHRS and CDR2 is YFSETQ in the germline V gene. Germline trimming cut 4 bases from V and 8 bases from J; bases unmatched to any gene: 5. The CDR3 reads CASSTGQKGYTF. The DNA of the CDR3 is TGCGCCAGCAGCACGGGACAGAAAGGCTACACCTTC.

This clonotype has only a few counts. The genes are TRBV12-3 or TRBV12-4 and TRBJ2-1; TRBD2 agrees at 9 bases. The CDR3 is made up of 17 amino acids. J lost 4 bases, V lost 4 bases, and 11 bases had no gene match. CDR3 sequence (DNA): TGTGCCAGCAGTTCCCCTGTGGGTAGCGGGGGATACAATGAGCAGTTCTTC. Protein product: CASSSPVGSGGYNEQFF.

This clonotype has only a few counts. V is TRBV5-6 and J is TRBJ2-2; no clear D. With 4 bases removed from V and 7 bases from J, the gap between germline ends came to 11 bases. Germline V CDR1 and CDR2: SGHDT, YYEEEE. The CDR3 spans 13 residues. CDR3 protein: CASSPRRFGELFF. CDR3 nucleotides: TGTGCCAGCAGCCCCAGGCGTTTCGGGGAGCTGTTTTTT.

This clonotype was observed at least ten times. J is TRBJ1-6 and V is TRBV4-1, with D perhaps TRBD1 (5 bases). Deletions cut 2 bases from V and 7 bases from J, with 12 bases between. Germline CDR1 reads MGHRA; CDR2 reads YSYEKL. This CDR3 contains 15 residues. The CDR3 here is CASSQPGLQNSPLHF. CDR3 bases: TGCGCCAGCAGCCAACCGGGACTCCAAAATTCACCCCTCCACTTT.

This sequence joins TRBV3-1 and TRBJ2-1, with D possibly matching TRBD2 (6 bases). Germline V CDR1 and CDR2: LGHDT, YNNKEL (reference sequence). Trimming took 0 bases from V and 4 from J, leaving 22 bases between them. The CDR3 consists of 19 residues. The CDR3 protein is CASSQDPGVWGSVYNEQFF. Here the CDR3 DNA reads TGTGCCAGCAGCCAAGATCCGGGGGTGTGGGGTTCGGTATACAATGAGCAGTTCTTC.

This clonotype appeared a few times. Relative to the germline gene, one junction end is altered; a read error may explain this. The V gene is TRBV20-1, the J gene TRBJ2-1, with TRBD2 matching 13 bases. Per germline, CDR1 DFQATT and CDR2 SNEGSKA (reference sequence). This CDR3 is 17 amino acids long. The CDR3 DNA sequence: TGCTGTGCTAGAGATTTGACTAGCGGGGGGACATACAATGAGCAGTTCTTC. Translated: CCARDLTSGGTYNEQFF.

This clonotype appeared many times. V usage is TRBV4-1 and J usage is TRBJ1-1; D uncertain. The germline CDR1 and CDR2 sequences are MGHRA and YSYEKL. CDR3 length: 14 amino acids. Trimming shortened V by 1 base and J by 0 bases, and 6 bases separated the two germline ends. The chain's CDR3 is CASSQASMNTEAFF. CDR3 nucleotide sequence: TGCGCCAGCAGCCAAGCCAGCATGAACACTGAAGCTTTCTTT.

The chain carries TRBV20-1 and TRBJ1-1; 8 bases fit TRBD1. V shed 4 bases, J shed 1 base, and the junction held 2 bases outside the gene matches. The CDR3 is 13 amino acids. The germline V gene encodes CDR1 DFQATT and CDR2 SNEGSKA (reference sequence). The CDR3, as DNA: TGCAGTGCTACAGGGGGCGGGAACACTGAAGCTTTCTTT. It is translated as CSATGGGNTEAFF.

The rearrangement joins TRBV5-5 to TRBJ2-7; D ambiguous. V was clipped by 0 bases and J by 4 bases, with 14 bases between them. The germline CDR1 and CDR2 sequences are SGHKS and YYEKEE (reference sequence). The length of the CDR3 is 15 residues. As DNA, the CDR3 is TGTGCCAGCAGCTTGGAATTCGGGCAGGTGTACGAGCAGTACTTC. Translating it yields CASSLEFGQVYEQYF.

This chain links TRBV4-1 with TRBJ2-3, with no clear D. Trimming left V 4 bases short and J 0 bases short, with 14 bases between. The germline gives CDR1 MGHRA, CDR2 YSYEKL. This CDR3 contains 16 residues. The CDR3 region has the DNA TGCGCCAGCAGCCCTGTAGGGCAGTTGAGCACAGATACGCAGTATTTT. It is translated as CASSPVGQLSTDTQYF.

Here the CDR3 DNA reads TGTGCCAGCAGCCCAGGACTGATAATGGGGGAGACCCAGTACTTC. Amino acid sequence: CASSPGLIMGETQYF. This rearrangement joins TRBV6-2 or TRBV6-3 to TRBJ2-5, with D possibly matching TRBD2 (5 bases). This CDR3 spans 15 amino acids. Between the trimmed V and J ends, which lost 6 bases and 5 bases, there was a span of 19 bases. Germline V gives CDR1 MNHEY, CDR2 SVGEGT.

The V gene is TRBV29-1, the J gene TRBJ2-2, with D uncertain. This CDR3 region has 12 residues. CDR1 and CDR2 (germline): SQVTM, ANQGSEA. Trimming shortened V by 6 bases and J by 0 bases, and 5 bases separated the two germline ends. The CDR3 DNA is TGCAGCGTGATAGCGAACACCGGGGAGCTGTTTTTT. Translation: CSVIANTGELFF.

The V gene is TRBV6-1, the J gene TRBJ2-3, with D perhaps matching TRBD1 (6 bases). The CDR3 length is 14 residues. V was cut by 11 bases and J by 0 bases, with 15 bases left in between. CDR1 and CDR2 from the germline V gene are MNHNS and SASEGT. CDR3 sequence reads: CACREDSSTDTQYF. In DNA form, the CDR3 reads TGTGCCTGCCGAGAGGACAGTAGCACAGATACGCAGTATTTT.

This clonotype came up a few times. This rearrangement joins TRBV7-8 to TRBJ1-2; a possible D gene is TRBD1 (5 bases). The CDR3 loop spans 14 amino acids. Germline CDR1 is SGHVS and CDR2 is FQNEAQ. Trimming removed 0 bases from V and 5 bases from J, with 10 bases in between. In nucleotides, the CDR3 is TGTGCCAGCAGCTTAGCGGGGCAACCTTATGGCTACACCTTC. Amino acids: CASSLAGQPYGYTF.